This T cell receptor (beta chain) is drawn from a study of graft-versus-host responses after intestinal transplantation (dated by TCRdb to the early 2020s). Regarding the complete study: Recipients received multivisceral, liver-intestinal, or isolated intestinal transplants. Anti-thymocyte globulin induction was given to all recipients, followed by maintenance tacrolimus and steroids for two to three years. Graft-versus-host and host-versus-graft alloreactive T cell clones were tracked in the graft, circulation and bone marrow after intestinal transplantation using bulk TCR-beta CDR3 sequencing. To identify alloreactive clones, pre-transplant mixed lymphocyte reaction products were sequenced and compared with unstimulated pre-transplant donor and recipient T cells. Of the 20 to 30 intestinal transplant recipients enrolled in the cohort, one of whom was a retransplant, a few patients without pretransplant specimens were excluded. Donor T cell macrochimerism was defined as a peak of at least 4% donor T cells among recipient peripheral blood mononuclear cells. Instead of going to the commercial service, samples from a few later patients were sequenced in-house on an Illumina MiSeq and processed with MiXCR.

What this sample's time point label stands for: cells obtained before transplantation from donor or recipient. CD3+CD4+ and CD3+CD8+ populations were FACS-sorted from unstimulated pre-transplant donor and recipient cells taken from spleen or lymph nodes. Library preparation was by the immunoSEQ multiplex PCR assay. For most patients, genomic DNA was isolated with the Qiagen DNeasy Blood and Tissue Kit and sent frozen to Adaptive Biotechnologies for TCR sequencing. For most patients, genomic DNA was subjected to high-throughput TCR-beta CDR3 sequencing by Adaptive Biotechnologies. The original pipeline was this. TCR sequencing data for approximately 19 patients were retrieved from Adaptive's ImmunoSEQ software; a few other patients were processed with MiXCR and VDJtools. CD4 versus CD8 sorting errors were corrected by removing sequences found in both subsets at a frequency ratio below 5:1. Because the origin of CDR3 nucleotide sequences shared between donor and recipient could not be assigned, those sequences were removed. Alloreactive clones required at least 2-fold expansion over unstimulated cells and minimum CFSE-low frequency of 0.002% (template counts) or 0.001% (read counts). Clones detected in sequenced pre-transplant spleen, lymph node, or MLR CFSE-low populations of the donor or recipient were defined as mappable. The cumulative frequency of alloreactive clones was calculated as a percentage of all sequences, weighted by copy number. TCRdb carries this immuneACCESS record with in-frame sequences only. Its versions omit some clonotypes, under half of them owing to an unresolved V gene in the studies checked, with the rest unexplained. The V and J calls and clone size were taken over from that table, and D and trimming were inferred from the DNA. This sample gives around 50,000 clones in total; 89% of them show up just once. Together, the top ten hold under 0.65% of the sample.

Broader findings and caveats from the paper: Early after transplant, peak levels of circulating GvH clones were found to be associated with declines in HvG clones. Conclusions were limited by the relatively low number and heterogeneity of intestinal transplant patients. In the allografts of patients with donor T cell macrochimerism, GvH to HvG T cell clonal ratios were high. GvH clones were detected in recipient bone marrow, and some appeared earlier in ileal mucosa or blood, consistent with an intestinal mucosal origin.

The CDR3, cysteine through phenylalanine, is 14 amino acids long. The read is trimmed to its CDR3 DNA, 42 bases read in frame from base 1. For CDR1 and CDR2, the germline V gene (reference sequence) lists GTSNPN and SVGIG. Trimming accounts for 0 bases at V and 6 bases at J, while the number of junction bases matched to no gene is 6. On this clone: The antigen it recognizes is unknown. Nothing much larger sits one base from this clone, and base qualities are not available.

The rearranged segments are TRBV30 and TRBJ2-7, and TRBD2 matches 9 of the central bases. This specimen was unstimulated CD4+ T cells sorted from spleen or lymph node cells, taken before transplant. The TCR originated in a human donor who was the organ donor for an intestinal transplant. This receptor has the CDR3 CAWSVLAGLREQYF. The bases read TGTGCCTGGAGTGTACTAGCGGGTCTTCGCGAGCAGTACTTC.